Given below is one T cell receptor (beta chain) in context. The sample originates from a study of graft-versus-host responses after intestinal transplantation. Profiled with immunoSEQ multiplex PCR; TCRdb holds only in-frame clones, not every one. The table shows roughly 3,500 clones, with less than 95% occurring only once. J gave up 8 bases and V 2 bases, and 3 bases lay outside the gene matches. Germline lookup yields CDR1 GTSNPN and CDR2 SVGIG (reference sequence). CDR3 length equals 14 residues. This specimen was PBMCs, taken 11 days after intestinal transplantation. The V and J genes are TRBV30 and TRBJ1-4; 12 nucleotides align to TRBD1. The receptor's source is a human patient who received an intestinal transplant, so some T cells may come from the graft donor. The CDR3 coding sequence is TGTGCCTGGAGTACCGGGACAGGGGGCGAAAAACTGTTTTTT. Translating it yields CAWSTGTGGEKLFF. Looking up the rest from reference TRBV30 and TRBJ1-4 gives the full variable domain: SQTIHQWPATLVQPVGSPLSLECTVEGTSNPNLYWYRQAAGRGLQLLFYSVGIGQISSEVPQNLSASRPQDRQFILSSKKLLLSDSGFYLCAWSTGTGGEKLFFGSGTQLSVL.